The clone carrying this TCR beta chain has only one observation. The antigen is unknown. Libraries were prepared by immunoSEQ multiplex PCR; TCRdb keeps only in-frame clonotypes and omits some of them. The table includes roughly 400,000 clones, about 96% detected once. The data stem from a study of shared clonotypes between healthy human individuals. Turning to the study itself: The donors, a couple of women and three men, were aged 18 to 49. Whole-study results and caveats: Lower generation probabilities were found for non-shared clonotypes than for those shared by all four donors.

The germline V gene has CDR1 MNHEY and CDR2 SMNVEV (reference sequence). This CDR3 comprises 14 residues. After removal of 2 bases from V and 5 bases from J, the junction contained 3 bases not matched to a gene. The receptor was derived from a man aged 25 to 45 in good health. The chain combines TRBV27 with TRBJ1-1; TRBD1 agrees at 9 bases. Source material: memory CD8+ T cells sorted from blood. The subset is: CD45RO+ cells pooled with CCR7-negative TemRA cells. The CDR3 loop reads CASSLTGGETEAFF. CDR3 in DNA: TGTGCCAGCAGTTTAACAGGGGGCGAAACTGAAGCTTTCTTT.